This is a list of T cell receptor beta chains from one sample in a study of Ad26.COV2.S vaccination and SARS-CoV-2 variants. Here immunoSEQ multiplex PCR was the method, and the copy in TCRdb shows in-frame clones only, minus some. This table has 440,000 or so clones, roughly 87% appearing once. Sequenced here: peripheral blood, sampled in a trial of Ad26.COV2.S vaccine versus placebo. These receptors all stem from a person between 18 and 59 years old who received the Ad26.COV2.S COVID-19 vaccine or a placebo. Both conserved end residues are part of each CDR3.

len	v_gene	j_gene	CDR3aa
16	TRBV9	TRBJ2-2	CASSVGPSLRTGELFF
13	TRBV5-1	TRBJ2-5	CASSPQGEETQYF
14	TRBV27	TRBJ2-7	CASSPHSGSYEQYF
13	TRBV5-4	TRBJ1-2	CASSFQGNYGYTF
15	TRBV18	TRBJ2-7	CASSPPGLTTYEQYF
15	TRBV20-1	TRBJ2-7	CSASLPAGYSYEQYF
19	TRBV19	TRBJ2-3	CASSWVGVGTGGRTDTQYF
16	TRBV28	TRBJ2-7	CASRAPGTSGSYEQYF
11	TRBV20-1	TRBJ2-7	CSAQGAYEQYF
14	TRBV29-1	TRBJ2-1	CSVVRGNSYNEQFF
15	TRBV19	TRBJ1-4	CASRASRGTNEKLFF
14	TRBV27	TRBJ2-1	CASTSGGSYNEQFF
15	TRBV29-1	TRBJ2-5	CSVEWFLGQGETQYF
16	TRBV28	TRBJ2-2	CASSLSVAGSTGELFF
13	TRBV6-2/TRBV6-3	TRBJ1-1	CASSYLWTGEAFF
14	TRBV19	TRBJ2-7	CASRSVAGAYEQYF
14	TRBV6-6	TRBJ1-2	CASSYPPGNYGYTF
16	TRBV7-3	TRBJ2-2	CASSLTSAAGTGELFF
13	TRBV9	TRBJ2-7	CASSVLVGYEQYF
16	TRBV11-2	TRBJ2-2	CASRASTGDHTGELFF
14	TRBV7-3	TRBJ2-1	CASSLSALYNEQFF
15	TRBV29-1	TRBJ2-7	CSVEDGTEDSYEQYF
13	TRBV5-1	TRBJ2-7	CASSLGTSKRQYF
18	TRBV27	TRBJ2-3	CASSLSKNGVSSTDTQYF
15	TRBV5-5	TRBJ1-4	CASSSTRGANEKLFF
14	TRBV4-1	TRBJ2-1	CASSQDLVSNEQFF
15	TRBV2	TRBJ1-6	CASTADSSYNSPLHF
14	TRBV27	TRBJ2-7	CASSLVQGRNEQYF
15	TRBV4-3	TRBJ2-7	CASSQDPDYPYEQYF
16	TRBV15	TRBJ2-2	CATKRDPGRGNGELFF
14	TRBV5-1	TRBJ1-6	CASSLVGGVSPLHF
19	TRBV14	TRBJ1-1	CASSLRVVFDSNMNTEAFF
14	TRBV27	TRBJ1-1	CASSFGGRNTEAFF
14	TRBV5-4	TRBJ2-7	CASSPPGETYEQYF
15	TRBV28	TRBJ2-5	CASSTSGRALETQYF
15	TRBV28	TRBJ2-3	CASSPSGSRTDTQYF
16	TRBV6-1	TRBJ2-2	CASSAPGLENTGELFF